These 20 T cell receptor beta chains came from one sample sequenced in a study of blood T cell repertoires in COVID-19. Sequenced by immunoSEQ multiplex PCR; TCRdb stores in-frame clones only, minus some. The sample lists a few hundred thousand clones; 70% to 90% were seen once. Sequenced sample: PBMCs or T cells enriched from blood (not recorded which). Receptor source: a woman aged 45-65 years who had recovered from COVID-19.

The CDR3 region has the DNA TGTGCTAGTGGTTGGGACAGAAACTATGGCTACACCTTC. Its translation: CASGWDRNYGYTF. V gene TRBV12-5 combines with J gene TRBJ1-2, with 7 nucleotides matching TRBD1. Germline assignment: CDR1 LGHNT and CDR2 FRNRAP. This CDR3 contains 13 residues. With 4 bases clipped from V and 2 bases from J, the junction kept 1 base outside the gene matches.

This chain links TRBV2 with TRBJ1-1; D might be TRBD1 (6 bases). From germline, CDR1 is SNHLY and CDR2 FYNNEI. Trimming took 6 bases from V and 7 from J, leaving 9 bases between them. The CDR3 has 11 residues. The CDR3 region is CASRGGNEAFF. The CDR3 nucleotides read TGTGCCAGCAGAGGGGGAAATGAAGCTTTCTTT.

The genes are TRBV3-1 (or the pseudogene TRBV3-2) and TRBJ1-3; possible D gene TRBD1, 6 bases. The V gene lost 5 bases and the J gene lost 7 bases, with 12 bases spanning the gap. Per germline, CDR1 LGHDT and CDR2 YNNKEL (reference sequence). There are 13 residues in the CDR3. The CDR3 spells CASSEQGWNTIYF. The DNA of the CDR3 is TGTGCCAGCAGCGAACAGGGTTGGAACACCATATATTTT.

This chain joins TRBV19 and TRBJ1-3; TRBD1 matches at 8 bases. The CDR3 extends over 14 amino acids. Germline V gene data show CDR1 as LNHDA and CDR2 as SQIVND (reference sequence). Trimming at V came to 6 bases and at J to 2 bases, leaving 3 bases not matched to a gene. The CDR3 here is CASRRQGTGNTIYF. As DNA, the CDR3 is TGTGCCAGTAGACGACAGGGGACTGGAAACACCATATATTTT.

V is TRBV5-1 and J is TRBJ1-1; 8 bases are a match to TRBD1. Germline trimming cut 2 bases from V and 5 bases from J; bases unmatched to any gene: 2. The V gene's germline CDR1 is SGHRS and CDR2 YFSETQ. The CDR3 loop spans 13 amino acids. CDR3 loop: CASSLQGGTEAFF. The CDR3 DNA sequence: TGCGCCAGCAGCTTACAGGGGGGGACTGAAGCTTTCTTT. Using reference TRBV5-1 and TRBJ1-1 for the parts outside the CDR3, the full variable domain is KAGVTQTPRYLIKTRGQQVTLSCSPISGHRSVSWYQQTPGQGLQFLFEYFSETQRNKGNFPGRFSGRQFSNSRSEMNVSTLELGDSALYLCASSLQGGTEAFFGQGTRLTVV.

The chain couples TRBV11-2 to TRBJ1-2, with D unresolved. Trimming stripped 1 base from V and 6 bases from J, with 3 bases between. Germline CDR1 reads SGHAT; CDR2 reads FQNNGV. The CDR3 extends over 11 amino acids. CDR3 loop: CASSLADGYTF. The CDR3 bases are TGTGCCAGCAGCTTAGCTGATGGCTACACCTTC.

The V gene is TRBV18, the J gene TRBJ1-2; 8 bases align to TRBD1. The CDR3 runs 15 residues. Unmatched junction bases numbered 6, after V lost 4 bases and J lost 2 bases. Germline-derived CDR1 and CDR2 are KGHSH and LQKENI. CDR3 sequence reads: CASSLQGAQNYGYTF. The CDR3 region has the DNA TGTGCCAGCTCACTCCAGGGGGCGCAGAACTATGGCTACACCTTC.

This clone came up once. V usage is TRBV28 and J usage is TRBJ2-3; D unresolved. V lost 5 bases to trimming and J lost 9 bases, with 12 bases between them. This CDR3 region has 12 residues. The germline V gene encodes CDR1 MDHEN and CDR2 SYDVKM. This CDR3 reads CASSPEVQTQYF. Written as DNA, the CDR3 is TGTGCCAGCAGTCCCGAGGTACAAACGCAGTATTTT.

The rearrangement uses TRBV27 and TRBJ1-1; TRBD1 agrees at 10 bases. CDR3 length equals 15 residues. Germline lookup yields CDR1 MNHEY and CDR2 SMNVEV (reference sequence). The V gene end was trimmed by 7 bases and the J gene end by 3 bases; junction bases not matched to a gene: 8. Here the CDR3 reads CASKGQGMVDTEAFF. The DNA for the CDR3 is TGTGCCAGCAAGGGACAGGGGATGGTTGACACTGAAGCTTTCTTT.

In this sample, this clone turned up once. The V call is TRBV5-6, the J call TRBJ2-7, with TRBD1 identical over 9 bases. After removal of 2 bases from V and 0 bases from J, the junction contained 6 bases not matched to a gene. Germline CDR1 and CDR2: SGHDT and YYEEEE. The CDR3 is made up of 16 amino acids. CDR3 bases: TGTGCCAGCAGCTTCCCGGGACAGGGCTACTCCTACGAGCAGTACTTC. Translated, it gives CASSFPGQGYSYEQYF.

The CDR3 nucleotides read TGCGCCAGCAGAAACACCCTGGGGGGTTCCTACAATGAGCAGTTCTTC. It translates to CASRNTLGGSYNEQFF. The chain combines TRBV4-1 with TRBJ2-1; weak D call: TRBD2 (6 bases). Trimming left V 6 bases short and J 1 base short, with 16 bases between. The CDR3 length is 16 residues. Germline CDR1 reads MGHRA; CDR2 reads YSYEKL.

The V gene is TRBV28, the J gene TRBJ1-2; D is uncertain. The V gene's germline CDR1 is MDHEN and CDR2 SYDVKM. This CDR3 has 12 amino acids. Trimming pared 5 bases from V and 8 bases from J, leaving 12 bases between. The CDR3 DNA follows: TGTGCCAGCAGTAGGGAGGTCGGGGGCTACACCTTC. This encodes CASSREVGGYTF.

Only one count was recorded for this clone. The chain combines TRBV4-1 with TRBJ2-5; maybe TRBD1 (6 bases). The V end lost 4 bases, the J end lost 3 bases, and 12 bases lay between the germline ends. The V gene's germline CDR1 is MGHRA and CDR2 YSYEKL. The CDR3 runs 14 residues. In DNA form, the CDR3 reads TGCGCCAGCAGCCGTCTACAGGGTGAAGAGACCCAGTACTTC. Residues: CASSRLQGEETQYF.

This CDR3 is CASSPGQPNDSNQPQHF. In DNA, the CDR3 is TGTGCCAGCTCACCCGGACAGCCTAACGATAGCAATCAGCCCCAGCATTTT. The chain couples TRBV18 to TRBJ1-5; perhaps TRBD1 as D (6 bases). The CDR3 has 17 amino acids. Trimming shortened V by 3 bases and J by 0 bases, and 15 bases separated the two germline ends. Germline-derived CDR1 and CDR2 are KGHSH and LQKENI.

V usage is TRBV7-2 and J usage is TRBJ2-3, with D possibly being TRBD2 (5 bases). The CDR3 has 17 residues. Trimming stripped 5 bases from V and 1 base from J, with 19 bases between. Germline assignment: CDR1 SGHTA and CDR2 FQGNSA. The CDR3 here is CASSQPSPAGGTDTQYF. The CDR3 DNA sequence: TGTGCCAGCAGCCAACCCTCTCCGGCGGGTGGCACAGATACGCAGTATTTT.

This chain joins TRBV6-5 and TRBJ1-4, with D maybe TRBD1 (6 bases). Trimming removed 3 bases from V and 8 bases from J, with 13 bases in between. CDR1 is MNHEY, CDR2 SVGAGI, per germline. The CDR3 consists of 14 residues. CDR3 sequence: CASSYEGEGEKLFF. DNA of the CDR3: TGTGCCAGCAGTTATGAGGGGGAGGGGGAAAAACTGTTTTTT.

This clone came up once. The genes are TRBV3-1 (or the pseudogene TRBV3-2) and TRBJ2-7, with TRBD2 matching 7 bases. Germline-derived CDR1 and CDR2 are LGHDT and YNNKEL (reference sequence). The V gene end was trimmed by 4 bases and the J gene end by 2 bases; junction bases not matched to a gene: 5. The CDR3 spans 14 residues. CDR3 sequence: CASSRGGSTYEQYF. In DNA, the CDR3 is TGTGCCAGCAGCCGCGGCGGGAGTACCTACGAGCAGTACTTC.

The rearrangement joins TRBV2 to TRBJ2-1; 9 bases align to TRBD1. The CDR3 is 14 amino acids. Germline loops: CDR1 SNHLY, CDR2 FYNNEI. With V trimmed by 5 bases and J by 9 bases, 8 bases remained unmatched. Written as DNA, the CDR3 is TGTGCCAGCAGTTTGGGACAGGGTTTCGGTGAGCAGTTCTTC. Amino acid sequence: CASSLGQGFGEQFF.

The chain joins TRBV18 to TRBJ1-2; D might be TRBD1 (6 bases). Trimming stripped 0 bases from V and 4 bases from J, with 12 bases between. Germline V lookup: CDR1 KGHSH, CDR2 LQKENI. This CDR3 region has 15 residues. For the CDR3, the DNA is TGTGCCAGCTCACCACCCACAGGGTCTGCCTATGGCTACACCTTC. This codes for CASSPPTGSAYGYTF.

CDR3 sequence reads: CSARGNYEQYF. The CDR3 nucleotides are TGCAGTGCCAGGGGGAACTACGAGCAGTACTTC. V gene TRBV20-1 combines with J gene TRBJ2-7, with TRBD1 matching over 7 bases. J lost 3 bases, V lost 6 bases, and 2 bases had no gene match. CDR3 size: 11 residues. From germline, CDR1 is DFQATT and CDR2 SNEGSKA (reference sequence).